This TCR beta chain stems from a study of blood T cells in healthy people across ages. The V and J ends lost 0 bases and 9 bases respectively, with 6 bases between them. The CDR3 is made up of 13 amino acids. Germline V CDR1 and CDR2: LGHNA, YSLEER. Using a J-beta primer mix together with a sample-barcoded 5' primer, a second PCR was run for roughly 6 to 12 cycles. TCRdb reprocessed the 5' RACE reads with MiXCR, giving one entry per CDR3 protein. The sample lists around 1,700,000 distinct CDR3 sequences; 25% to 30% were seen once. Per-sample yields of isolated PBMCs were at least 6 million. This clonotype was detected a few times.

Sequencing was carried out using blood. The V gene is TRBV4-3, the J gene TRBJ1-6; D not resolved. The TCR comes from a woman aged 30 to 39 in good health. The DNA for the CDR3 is TGCGCCAGCAGCCAAGAAGAGGGTTCACCCCTCCACTTT. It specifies CASSQEEGSPLHF.